The next 29 T cell receptor beta chains were all read from a single sample in a study of T cells in Graves' hyperthyroidism and ophthalmopathy. Amplified TCR beta CDR3 regions derived from RNA transcripts. The TCR CDR3 first-round RT-PCR relied on the HTBI primer set. Via MiXCR, TCRdb re-called the multiplex PCR reads, giving one row per CDR3 protein. This table has roughly 700,000 distinct CDR3 sequences, 15% to 20% appearing once. The source material was blood. The receptors here all came from a middle-aged man with Graves' hyperthyroidism.

This clonotype occurred a few times. The J gene is TRBJ2-7, the V gene TRBV20-1; D call uncertain. Trimming took off 1 base at V and 1 base at J, with 5 bases between the two ends. Per the germline V gene, CDR1 is DFQATT and CDR2 is SNEGSKA (reference sequence). The CDR3 sequence is 12 residues long. The CDR3 here is CSARAESYEQYF. Here the CDR3 DNA reads TGCAGTGCTAGAGCGGAATCCTACGAGCAGTACTTC.

A few counts support this clonotype. The chain combines TRBV4-3 with TRBJ1-3, with D perhaps TRBD1 (6 bases). In germline, CDR1 is LGHNA, CDR2 YSLEER. This CDR3 contains 16 residues. The V gene lost 0 bases and the J gene lost 1 base, with 10 bases spanning the gap. In DNA form, the CDR3 reads TGCGCCAGCAGCCAAGACGGCAGGGGATCTGGAAACACCATATATTTT. Its protein is CASSQDGRGSGNTIYF.

This clonotype showed up just a few times. The rearrangement links TRBV7-8 to TRBJ2-7; 13 nucleotides align to TRBD2. The CDR3 totals 18 residues. Trimming removed 2 bases from V and 3 bases from J; junction bases left unmatched: 10. The germline V gene encodes CDR1 SGHVS and CDR2 FQNEAQ. CDR3 in amino acids: CASSLRFIWTSGSYEQYF. For the CDR3, the DNA is TGTGCCAGCAGCTTAAGATTTATTTGGACTAGCGGGAGCTACGAGCAGTACTTC. Using reference TRBV7-8 and TRBJ2-7 for the parts outside the CDR3, the full variable domain is GAGVSQSPRYKVAKRGQDVALRCDPISGHVSLFWYQQALGQGPEFLTYFQNEAQLDKSGLPSDRFFAERPEGSVSTLKIQRTQQEDSAVYLCASSLRFIWTSGSYEQYFGPGTRLTVT.

In this sample, this clonotype turned up many times. V is TRBV28 and J is TRBJ1-2; 9 nucleotides agree with TRBD1. In germline, CDR1 is MDHEN, CDR2 SYDVKM. Trimming took 6 bases from V and 1 from J; bases not matched to a gene: 6. This CDR3 contains 15 residues. CDR3 sequence reads: CASSPGTGNNYGYTF. CDR3 DNA sequence: TGTGCCAGCAGCCCGGGGACAGGGAATAACTATGGCTACACCTTC.

The chain employs TRBV9 and TRBJ2-3; D not certain. The CDR3 extends over 15 amino acids. V lost 0 bases to trimming and J lost 0 bases, with 8 bases between them. Germline V gene data show CDR1 as SGDLS and CDR2 as YYNGEE. CDR3 in amino acids: CASSVGSSSTDTQYF. In DNA form, the CDR3 reads TGTGCCAGCAGCGTAGGATCATCTAGCACAGATACGCAGTATTTT.

Worth noting for this clonotype: Possible read error: a much larger clone is one base away. V gene TRBV12-3 or TRBV12-4 combines with J gene TRBJ2-1; D not certain. The CDR3 spans 12 residues. The CDR3 loop reads CASSLIPNEQSF. The CDR3 DNA reads TGTGCCAGCAGTTTAATCCCAAATGAGCAGTCCTTC.

This clonotype was observed at least ten times. The chain employs TRBV20-1 and TRBJ2-7; 9 nucleotides align to TRBD2. The V gene's germline CDR1 is DFQATT and CDR2 SNEGSKA (reference sequence). Trimming took 3 bases from V and 4 from J; bases not matched to a gene: 4. This CDR3 is 13 amino acids long. This chain's CDR3 is CSARTSGGYEQYF. Here the CDR3 DNA reads TGCAGTGCTAGGACTAGCGGCGGTTACGAGCAGTACTTC.

The gene calls are TRBV24-1 and TRBJ2-3; 7 bases align to TRBD2. Losses at the gene ends were 3 bases for V and 6 bases for J; bases not matched to a gene: 8. This CDR3 comprises 15 residues. The V gene's germline CDR1 is KGHDR and CDR2 SFDVKD. The CDR3 coding sequence is TGTGCCACCAGTGATGCAGCGGGACCGGGGGATACGCAGTATTTT. It specifies CATSDAAGPGDTQYF.

This clonotype was seen ten or more times. The V and J genes are TRBV7-2 and TRBJ2-3; 8 bases map to TRBD1. This CDR3 contains 16 residues. With V trimmed by 3 bases and J by 2 bases, 7 bases remained unmatched. Germline assignment: CDR1 SGHTA and CDR2 FQGNSA. For the CDR3, the DNA is TGTGCCAGCAGCTTGGACAGGGACAGGCCCACAGATACGCAGTATTTT. It encodes CASSLDRDRPTDTQYF.

J is TRBJ1-5 and V is TRBV19; 7 bases agree with TRBD1. Trimming cost V 4 bases and J 2 bases; bases outside gene matches: 5. The germline gives CDR1 LNHDA, CDR2 SQIVND (reference sequence). This CDR3 is built from 15 residues. CDR3 sequence: CASSTRQGGNQPQHF. CDR3 DNA: TGTGCCAGTAGTACCCGACAGGGAGGCAATCAGCCCCAGCATTTT. Full variable domain (rest looked up from reference TRBV19 and TRBJ1-5): DGGITQSPKYLFRKEGQNVTLSCEQNLNHDAMYWYRQDPGQGLRLIYYSQIVNDFQKGDIAEGYSVSREKKESFPLTVTSAQKNPTAFYLCASSTRQGGNQPQHFGDGTRLSIL.

The chain combines TRBV4-2 with TRBJ2-3; the D is unclear. Germline V gives CDR1 LGHNA, CDR2 YNFKEQ. Trimming took 0 bases from V and 6 from J, leaving 7 bases between them. CDR3 length: 13 residues. The CDR3: CASSQDLGDTQYF. In nucleotides, the CDR3 is TGTGCCAGCAGCCAAGATCTTGGTGATACGCAGTATTTT.

This clonotype was observed many times. This chain uses TRBV9 with TRBJ2-1, with D tentatively TRBD2 (6 bases). With 0 bases removed from V and 8 bases from J, the gap between germline ends came to 18 bases. CDR3 length equals 16 residues. Germline assignment: CDR1 SGDLS and CDR2 YYNGEE. DNA of the CDR3: TGTGCCAGCAGCGTAGAGGTGGGAGGTGTGGGCGATGAGCAGTTCTTC. Amino acids: CASSVEVGGVGDEQFF.

The table lists this clonotype with many counts. The chain carries TRBV7-2 and TRBJ1-1; unclear D gene. The CDR3 runs to 14 residues. Germline CDR1 reads SGHTA; CDR2 reads FQGNSA. Deletions cut 4 bases from V and 1 base from J, with 10 bases between. The CDR3 sequence is CASSSVHPNTEAFF. The CDR3 DNA reads TGTGCCAGCAGCTCCGTACACCCGAACACTGAAGCTTTCTTT.

This clonotype showed up just a few times. The chain uses TRBV29-1 and TRBJ2-7; the D gene could be TRBD1 or TRBD2 (5 bases each). Looked up from germline, CDR1 is SQVTM and CDR2 is ANQGSEA. This CDR3 contains 14 residues. Between the trimmed V and J ends, which lost 3 bases and 0 bases, there was a span of 12 bases. CDR3 protein: CSVEGDGLSYEQYF. For the CDR3, the DNA is TGCAGCGTTGAGGGGGACGGTCTCTCCTACGAGCAGTACTTC.

The chain has TRBV30 and TRBJ1-1, with TRBD1 matching 7 bases. The V gene's germline CDR1 is GTSNPN and CDR2 SVGIG (reference sequence). There are 13 residues in the CDR3. Trimming took 6 bases from V and 8 from J; bases not matched to a gene: 12. The CDR3 reads CACIDREAREAFF. In DNA, the CDR3 is TGTGCCTGTATCGACAGGGAGGCACGGGAAGCTTTCTTT.

In its sample, this clonotype was seen once. A much bigger clone sits one base away, suggesting this may be a read error. V is TRBV12-3 or TRBV12-4 and J is TRBJ1-5; D is possibly TRBD1 (5 bases). The CDR3 is made up of 13 amino acids. Deletions cut 8 bases from V and 8 bases from J, with 16 bases between. The CDR3 DNA follows: TGTGCCAGCCGCTTTGGCCCGGGGGAGCCCCAGCATTTT. Translation: CASRFGPGEPQHF.

This clonotype has ten or more counts. The V gene is TRBV27, the J gene TRBJ2-3; D unresolved. This CDR3 comprises 14 residues. V was cut by 6 bases and J by 0 bases, with 10 bases left in between. The germline V gene encodes CDR1 MNHEY and CDR2 SMNVEV (reference sequence). The CDR3 loop reads CASRGSTSTDTQYF. CDR3 coding DNA: TGTGCCAGCAGGGGCAGTACAAGCACAGATACGCAGTATTTT.

The CDR3 region has the DNA TGCGCCAGCAGCTTGACTGTTTCGGGACTAGGATTCTACAATGAGCAGTTCTTC. This codes for CASSLTVSGLGFYNEQFF. The chain joins TRBV5-1 to TRBJ2-1; 8 bases map to TRBD2. CDR1 is SGHRS and CDR2 is YFSETQ in the germline V gene. The V gene end was trimmed by 1 base and the J gene end by 3 bases; junction bases not matched to a gene: 12. The CDR3 consists of 18 residues.

This chain links TRBV10-3 with TRBJ2-1; D unresolved. The CDR3 is 14 residues long. V was trimmed by 6 bases and J by 5 bases, leaving 14 bases between them. From germline, CDR1 is ENHRY and CDR2 SYGVKD. CDR3 loop: CAIRTRKSDNEQFF. Written as DNA, the CDR3 is TGTGCCATCAGAACCCGGAAGAGTGACAATGAGCAGTTCTTC.

This clonotype was found a few times. With a much larger clone just one base away, this may be a read error. The V call is TRBV28, the J call TRBJ2-7, with 15 bases identical to TRBD2. V dropped 3 bases and J dropped 7; count of bases not matched to a gene: 10. Per the germline V gene, CDR1 is MDHEN and CDR2 is SYDVKM. The CDR3 runs to 17 residues. DNA for the CDR3: TGTGCCAGCAGTTTGTTGGGACTAGCGGGAGGTAGGGATGAGCAGTACTTC. Translation: CASSLLGLAGGRDEQYF.

V is TRBV20-1 and J is TRBJ2-7; D could derive from TRBD1 or TRBD2 (5 bases each). V was cut by 0 bases and J by 0 bases, with 12 bases left in between. In germline, CDR1 is DFQATT, CDR2 SNEGSKA (reference sequence). The CDR3 contains 15 residues. The chain's CDR3 is CSARDPGTSSYEQYF. DNA for the CDR3: TGCAGTGCTAGAGACCCTGGGACGTCCTCCTACGAGCAGTACTTC.

This clonotype has just a few counts. The chain is built from TRBV6-1 and TRBJ2-3; possibly TRBD2 for D (5 bases). V was trimmed by 0 bases and J by 4 bases, leaving 17 bases between them. The germline CDR1 and CDR2 sequences are MNHNS and SASEGT. The CDR3 runs 17 residues. The CDR3, as DNA: TGTGCCAGCAGTGAAGCGCGGGCACTCCCAAATCCAGATACGCAGTATTTT. Amino acids: CASSEARALPNPDTQYF.

This clonotype was detected many times. The chain uses TRBV28 and TRBJ1-4; TRBD1 aligns across 8 bases. V shed 5 bases and J 5 bases; nucleotides not matched to a gene: 10. Germline V CDR1 and CDR2: MDHEN, SYDVKM. The CDR3 extends over 16 amino acids. This CDR3 reads CASSPLGQGLNEKLFF. DNA for the CDR3: TGTGCCAGCAGTCCACTCGGACAGGGACTAAATGAAAAACTGTTTTTT.

This clonotype came up once. The conserved final phenylalanine or tryptophan is absent from the CDR3, which likely points to a read error. This sequence joins TRBV20-1 and TRBJ2-1; TRBD2 matches 9 bases. Per germline, CDR1 DFQATT and CDR2 SNEGSKA (reference sequence). The CDR3 is made up of 14 amino acids. After removal of 5 bases from V and 4 bases from J, the junction contained 6 bases not matched to a gene. CDR3 DNA: TGCAGTGCTGGACAGACTAGCGGTTACAATGAGCAGTTCTGC. This encodes CSAGQTSGYNEQFC.

The CDR3 sequence: CASTALAGVGEQYF. The CDR3, as DNA: TGTGCCAGTACCGCACTAGCGGGGGTCGGCGAGCAGTACTTC. The rearrangement joins TRBV19 to TRBJ2-7, with 11 bases aligning to TRBD2. Germline V gene sequence: CDR1 LNHDA, CDR2 SQIVND (reference sequence). Trimming removed 7 bases from V and 6 bases from J; junction bases left unmatched: 8. This CDR3 is built from 14 residues.

This clonotype showed up many times. The chain uses TRBV7-2 and TRBJ2-1; 12 bases map to TRBD1. The junction had 6 bases not matched to a gene; V was cut back by 5 bases and J by 4 bases. There are 16 residues in the CDR3. Looked up from germline, CDR1 is SGHTA and CDR2 is FQGNSA. The CDR3 reads CASSPPGQGAYNEQFF. CDR3 nucleotide sequence: TGTGCCAGCAGCCCTCCGGGACAGGGGGCGTACAATGAGCAGTTCTTC.

In this sample, this clonotype turned up a few times. The rearrangement joins TRBV7-9 to TRBJ2-5, with 9 positions matching TRBD1. There are 15 residues in the CDR3. The germline CDR1 and CDR2 sequences are SEHNR and FQNEAQ (reference sequence). With 6 bases clipped from V and 5 bases from J, the junction kept 10 bases outside the gene matches. The CDR3 DNA is TGTGCCAGCAGTTGGACAGGGGAGCTTCGTGAGACCCAGTACTTC. Protein: CASSWTGELRETQYF.

This chain joins TRBV28 and TRBJ1-2; D is undetermined. This CDR3 spans 15 amino acids. Between the trimmed V and J ends, which lost 5 bases and 0 bases, there was a span of 13 bases. Germline CDR1 MDHEN, CDR2 SYDVKM. The CDR3: CASSPPASANYGYTF. The CDR3, as DNA: TGTGCCAGCAGTCCCCCGGCTTCAGCTAACTATGGCTACACCTTC.

This chain connects TRBV28 to TRBJ2-7; D possibly uses TRBD1 or TRBD2 (5 bases each). Trimming removed 3 bases from V and 2 bases from J, with 11 bases in between. Germline loops: CDR1 MDHEN, CDR2 SYDVKM. The CDR3 is 14 amino acids. The CDR3 reads CASSFRGSPYEQYF. The CDR3 DNA follows: TGTGCCAGCAGTTTCCGGGGCTCCCCCTACGAGCAGTACTTC.